Each of the 8 T cell receptor beta chains below was sequenced from the same sample in a study of blood T cell repertoires in COVID-19. Clones were sequenced by immunoSEQ multiplex PCR, and TCRdb holds only the in-frame ones, with some missing. The sample carries approximately 100,000 clones, about 89% recorded once. Source material: peripheral blood. Receptor source: a woman in her sixties or seventies with acute or convalescent COVID-19.

As to this clone: Sequence at one end of the junction differs from germline and may be a read error. The rearrangement links TRBV27 to TRBJ2-7, with TRBD2 identical over 8 bases. Germline CDR1 MNHEY, CDR2 SMNVEV (reference sequence). CDR3 length: 20 amino acids. The CDR3 DNA sequence: TGTGCCAGCAGTTCGACGGCCGGGGCAGGAAAGCGGGGGACTGGCTACGGGCAGTACTTC. Translation gives CASSSTAGAGKRGTGYGQYF.

The V call is TRBV2, the J call TRBJ1-3; no firm D call. The CDR3 loop spans 12 amino acids. CDR1 is SNHLY and CDR2 is FYNNEI in the germline V gene. Trimming removed 8 bases from V and 0 bases from J, with 5 bases in between. The CDR3 region is CASGSSGNTIYF. The CDR3 region has the DNA TGTGCCAGCGGCAGCTCTGGAAACACCATATATTTT.

V usage is TRBV28 and J usage is TRBJ1-1; 10 bases fit TRBD1. This CDR3 region has 15 residues. V was clipped by 3 bases and J by 3 bases; unmatched bases: 4. CDR1 is MDHEN, CDR2 SYDVKM, per germline. CDR3 protein: CASSFPDRGYTEAFF. The CDR3 DNA reads as TGTGCCAGCAGTTTCCCGGACAGGGGGTACACTGAAGCTTTCTTT.

The rearrangement uses TRBV2 and TRBJ2-7, with 15 positions matching TRBD2. With 6 bases clipped from V and 7 bases from J, the junction kept 4 bases outside the gene matches. CDR1 is SNHLY, CDR2 FYNNEI, per germline. The CDR3 sequence is 14 residues long. The CDR3 coding sequence is TGTGCCAGCAGGGGGACTAGCGGGAGGCGGGAGCAGTACTTC. This encodes CASRGTSGRREQYF. Full variable domain (remainder filled in from reference TRBV2 and TRBJ2-7): EPEVTQTPSHQVTQMGQEVILRCVPISNHLYFYWYRQILGQKVEFLVSFYNNEISEKSEIFDDQFSVERPDGSNFTLKIRSTKLEDSAMYFCASRGTSGRREQYFGPGTRLTVT.

CDR3: CASSRTRRDTQYF. The CDR3 DNA reads TGTGCCAGCTCCCGGACTAGAAGAGATACGCAGTATTTT. The chain links TRBV28 to TRBJ2-3; TRBD2 matches at 7 bases. CDR3 length: 13 amino acids. The ends lost 8 bases at V and 5 bases at J; junction bases unmatched: 7. Germline CDR1 and CDR2: MDHEN and SYDVKM.

The chain employs TRBV6-5 and TRBJ1-5; D not resolved. In germline, CDR1 is MNHEY, CDR2 SVGAGI. This CDR3 is built from 12 residues. V lost 4 bases, J lost 4 bases, and 5 bases lay in between. CDR3 region: CASSSQNQPQHF. Here the CDR3 DNA reads TGTGCCAGCAGTTCACAGAATCAGCCCCAGCATTTT.

This sequence joins TRBV7-6 and TRBJ2-1, with TRBD2 matching over 12 bases. The CDR3 has 17 amino acids. V lost 2 bases, J lost 3 bases, and 5 bases stayed unmatched. The V gene's germline CDR1 is SGHVS and CDR2 FNYEAQ. CDR3 DNA sequence: TGTGCCAGCAGCTTACGGACTAGCGGGATCCTCTACAATGAGCAGTTCTTC. Translation: CASSLRTSGILYNEQFF.

This clone was recorded a few times. The chain combines TRBV28 with TRBJ1-5; D possibly corresponds to TRBD1 (6 bases). V lost 7 bases, J lost 2 bases, and 15 bases lay in between. CDR3 size: 15 residues. Germline V gene sequence: CDR1 MDHEN, CDR2 SYDVKM. The CDR3 is CASTGTSSGNQPQHF. CDR3 nucleotides: TGTGCCAGCACCGGGACATCATCTGGCAATCAGCCCCAGCATTTT.